This passage covers 28 T cell receptor beta chains from one sample sequenced in a study of blood T cell repertoires in COVID-19. Produced via immunoSEQ multiplex PCR; TCRdb's table is partial and in-frame only. Of some 170,000 clones in the sample, about four fifths were seen once. Sequenced input: peripheral blood. The receptors were gathered from a man aged 60 to 69 with active or convalescent COVID-19.

This clone was detected once. The rearrangement links TRBV19 to TRBJ1-2; D is unclear. Germline lookup yields CDR1 LNHDA and CDR2 SQIVND (reference sequence). The CDR3 length is 15 residues. V lost 6 bases, J lost 4 bases, and 18 bases lay in between. DNA for the CDR3: TGTGCCAGTAGGGAGAGGATGGGAGAAGCCTATGGCTACACCTTC. It is translated as CASRERMGEAYGYTF.

This clone was found a few times. The chain joins TRBV4-2 to TRBJ2-1; a weak D match, TRBD2 (6 bases). CDR1 is LGHNA and CDR2 is YNFKEQ in the germline V gene. Trimming stripped 0 bases from V and 4 bases from J, with 13 bases between. The CDR3 length is 16 residues. The CDR3 region has the DNA TGTGCCAGCAGCCAAGAAGCGGGCGATCCGTACAATGAGCAGTTCTTC. This gives the protein CASSQEAGDPYNEQFF.

The chain joins TRBV5-5 to TRBJ1-1; D is unresolved. There are 16 residues in the CDR3. Germline V CDR1 and CDR2: SGHKS, YYEKEE (reference sequence). V lost 2 bases and J lost 0, with 14 bases in between. CDR3 loop: CASSFRGPAMNTEAFF. CDR3 DNA sequence: TGTGCCAGCAGCTTCCGGGGTCCGGCAATGAACACTGAAGCTTTCTTT.

The chain joins TRBV10-3 to TRBJ2-7, with D possibly being TRBD2 (5 bases). Trimming left V 6 bases short and J 6 bases short, with 9 bases between. Germline V lookup: CDR1 ENHRY, CDR2 SYGVKD. The CDR3 is 11 residues long. CDR3 coding DNA: TGTGCCATCAGGGGAGCGGCCGAGCAGTACTTC. Its translation: CAIRGAAEQYF.

This clone was counted between two and nine times. This rearrangement joins TRBV2 to TRBJ2-2; 10 bases match TRBD2. Germline trimming cut 6 bases from V and 6 bases from J; bases unmatched to any gene: 7. From germline, CDR1 is SNHLY and CDR2 FYNNEI. The CDR3 runs to 15 residues. The CDR3, as DNA: TGTGCCAGCAGCCAAGCGGGGGGGCTTCCCGGGGAGCTGTTTTTT. Amino acids: CASSQAGGLPGELFF.

This sequence joins TRBV6-5 and TRBJ2-1; tentatively, D is TRBD2 (6 bases). CDR3 length equals 14 residues. CDR1 and CDR2 from the germline V gene are MNHEY and SVGAGI. V shed 6 bases and J shed 2 bases, with 11 bases lying between them. In nucleotides, the CDR3 is TGTGCCAGCAGCCCGCTAGCGACCTACAATGAGCAGTTCTTC. This gives the protein CASSPLATYNEQFF.

For the CDR3, the DNA is TGTGCCAGCAGTGTCCTAGCGGGAGGTGAGACCTACGAGCAGTACTTC. Protein sequence: CASSVLAGGETYEQYF. The chain employs TRBV6-1 and TRBJ2-7; 11 bases match TRBD2. With V trimmed by 4 bases and J by 2 bases, 7 bases remained unmatched. The CDR3 is 16 amino acids. Looked up from germline, CDR1 is MNHNS and CDR2 is SASEGT.

This clone was observed a single time. The chain has TRBV6-5 and TRBJ1-3; D gene unclear. The CDR3 spans 15 residues. Germline V gene data show CDR1 as MNHEY and CDR2 as SVGAGI. V was trimmed by 0 bases and J by 3 bases, leaving 9 bases between them. CDR3 sequence: CASSYSAGFGNTIYF. CDR3 DNA: TGTGCCAGCAGTTACTCTGCGGGATTTGGAAACACCATATATTTT.

At least ten counts were recorded for this clone. As DNA, the CDR3 is TGTGCCAGCAGGACTGGAGCGGGGCCCCACCCCTACGAGCAGTACTTC. Its translation: CASRTGAGPHPYEQYF. The chain joins TRBV28 to TRBJ2-7, with 7 bases fitting TRBD2. Germline CDR1 MDHEN, CDR2 SYDVKM. CDR3 size: 16 residues. V lost 6 bases and J lost 2; bases outside the gene matches: 13.

With respect to this clone: This CDR3 is also generated by other DNA sequences in the sample. CDR3 amino acids: CASSLGTGNTEAFF. CDR3 in DNA: TGCGCCAGCAGCTTGGGCACAGGGAACACTGAAGCTTTCTTT. V usage is TRBV5-1 and J usage is TRBJ1-1, with D possibly being TRBD1 (5 bases). Germline CDR1 is SGHRS and CDR2 is YFSETQ. CDR3 length: 14 amino acids. Trimming removed 0 bases at V and 1 base at J, with 7 bases between.

J is TRBJ1-1 and V is TRBV29-1; weak D call: TRBD1 (5 bases). Trimming stripped 7 bases from V and 3 bases from J, with 15 bases between. Germline V gives CDR1 SQVTM, CDR2 ANQGSEA. This CDR3 contains 13 residues. This CDR3 reads CSAWGQGYTEAFF. In DNA, the CDR3 is TGCAGCGCCTGGGGCCAGGGATACACTGAAGCTTTCTTT.

The chain has TRBV21-1 and TRBJ2-7; the listed D gene, TRBD1, was not tested against the DNA. TRBV21-1 is a documented pseudogene. The CDR3 sequence is 15 residues long. Here the CDR3 reads CASSSSGTGAYEQYF. The CDR3 coding sequence is TGTGCCAGCAGCAGCTCCGGGACAGGGGCCTACGAGCAGTACTTC.

The CDR3 region has the DNA TGTGCCAGCACCGAGGGGAGGGAAAAACTGTTTTTT. Its protein is CASTEGREKLFF. The V and J genes are TRBV2 and TRBJ1-4; perhaps TRBD1 as D (5 bases). In germline, CDR1 is SNHLY, CDR2 FYNNEI. V lost 7 bases, J lost 8 bases, and 11 bases lay in between. The CDR3 is made up of 12 amino acids.

The chain uses TRBV2 and TRBJ2-1; 11 bases are a match to TRBD2. CDR3 length: 15 amino acids. Germline CDR1 SNHLY, CDR2 FYNNEI. J was trimmed by 2 bases and V by 6 bases; bases with no gene match: 3. This chain's CDR3 is CASRETSGTYNEQFF. CDR3 nucleotide sequence: TGTGCCAGCAGGGAGACTAGCGGGACCTACAATGAGCAGTTCTTC.

The J gene is TRBJ1-1, the V gene TRBV18, with 9 bases that match TRBD1. Germline assignment: CDR1 KGHSH and CDR2 LQKENI. The CDR3 consists of 14 residues. Unmatched junction bases numbered 3, after V lost 4 bases and J lost 3 bases. CDR3 in amino acids: CASSLRQGDTEAFF. The CDR3 region has the DNA TGTGCCAGCTCACTTAGACAGGGGGACACTGAAGCTTTCTTT.

J is TRBJ1-1 and V is TRBV13; 7 bases are a match to TRBD1. Trimming removed 4 bases from V and 7 bases from J; junction bases left unmatched: 3. The germline gives CDR1 PRHDT, CDR2 FYEKMQ (reference sequence). The CDR3 is 12 amino acids. The CDR3, as DNA: TGTGCCAGCAGCTGGGGACAGATTGAAGCTTTCTTT. Translating it yields CASSWGQIEAFF.

A note on this clone: Other DNA sequences in the sample encode the same CDR3. This rearrangement joins TRBV5-1 to TRBJ1-2; D gene unclear. The CDR3 runs 15 residues. Per the germline V gene, CDR1 is SGHRS and CDR2 is YFSETQ. The V gene lost 4 bases and the J gene lost 0 bases, with 13 bases spanning the gap. CDR3 sequence (DNA): TGCGCCAGCAGCCCCCCGGGAGATTCTAACTATGGCTACACCTTC. Translating it yields CASSPPGDSNYGYTF.

The chain couples TRBV21-1 to TRBJ1-1; the D call of TRBD1 is as the table states it, not checked on the DNA. TRBV21-1 is noted as a pseudogene. This CDR3 is built from 18 residues. This chain's CDR3 is CASSKGNLKRQGRTEAFF. The CDR3 bases are TGTGCCAGCAGCAAAGGAAATCTAAAGAGACAAGGCCGGACTGAAGCTTTCTTT.

V usage is TRBV2 and J usage is TRBJ1-1; 7 bases are shared with TRBD1. The CDR3 consists of 14 residues. Germline loops: CDR1 SNHLY, CDR2 FYNNEI. V shed 6 bases and J 1 base; nucleotides not matched to a gene: 5. The CDR3: CASRGQRTNTEAFF. The CDR3 bases are TGTGCCAGCAGGGGACAGCGGACGAACACTGAAGCTTTCTTT. Looking up the rest from reference TRBV2 and TRBJ1-1 gives the full variable domain: EPEVTQTPSHQVTQMGQEVILRCVPISNHLYFYWYRQILGQKVEFLVSFYNNEISEKSEIFDDQFSVERPDGSNFTLKIRSTKLEDSAMYFCASRGQRTNTEAFFGQGTRLTVV.

The chain joins TRBV3-1 (or the pseudogene TRBV3-2) to TRBJ1-5, with D perhaps TRBD1 (5 bases). CDR3 size: 14 residues. V lost 5 bases and J lost 2, with 10 bases in between. Per germline, CDR1 LGHDT and CDR2 YNNKEL (reference sequence). The CDR3 DNA reads as TGTGCCAGCAGCTTAGCGGGGGGCAATCAGCCCCAGCATTTT. Protein sequence: CASSLAGGNQPQHF.

V is TRBV7-2 and J is TRBJ1-3; no firm D call. V dropped 5 bases and J dropped 0 bases, with 14 bases sitting between them. CDR1 and CDR2 from the germline V gene are SGHTA and FQGNSA. The CDR3 has 16 residues. The CDR3 sequence: CASSPTEINSGNTIYF. CDR3 DNA sequence: TGTGCCAGCAGCCCTACTGAAATCAACTCTGGAAACACCATATATTTT.

Here the CDR3 reads CASSLSARGSNYGYTF. The CDR3 coding sequence is TGTGCCAGCAGCTTAAGCGCCAGGGGATCGAACTATGGCTACACCTTC. The gene calls are TRBV7-3 and TRBJ1-2, with D possibly being TRBD1 (6 bases). V lost 1 base and J 2 bases, leaving 14 bases between the germline ends. The germline CDR1 and CDR2 sequences are SGHTA and FQGTGA. The CDR3 covers 16 residues.

The chain is built from TRBV6-5 and TRBJ2-1; 12 nucleotides agree with TRBD1. The CDR3 totals 15 residues. J gave up 8 bases and V 5 bases, and 7 bases lay outside the gene matches. Germline-derived CDR1 and CDR2 are MNHEY and SVGAGI. CDR3 residues: CASSRGQGAIDEQFF. The CDR3 DNA reads as TGTGCCAGCAGTAGGGGACAGGGGGCGATTGATGAGCAGTTCTTC.

About this clone itself: One end of the junction does not line up with germline, which may come from a read error. The chain recombines TRBV3-1 (or the pseudogene TRBV3-2) with TRBJ2-7; 7 bases line up with TRBD1. CDR1 and CDR2 from the germline V gene are LGHDT and YNNKEL (reference sequence). CDR3 length: 12 residues. DNA of the CDR3: TGTGCCAGCAGCCAACTCCTGGGACAGTGGGACTTC. This encodes CASSQLLGQWDF.

The chain is built from TRBV5-1 and TRBJ2-5, with D unclear. The germline V gene has CDR1 SGHRS and CDR2 YFSETQ. Trimming stripped 7 bases from V and 5 bases from J, with 15 bases between. The CDR3 loop spans 13 amino acids. The CDR3 here is CASRRDVEETQYF. The CDR3 DNA reads TGCGCCAGCCGTCGTGACGTGGAGGAGACCCAGTACTTC.

V and J are TRBV29-1 and TRBJ2-3; TRBD2 matches at 8 bases. Germline loops: CDR1 SQVTM, CDR2 ANQGSEA. V lost 3 bases, J lost 2 bases, and 4 bases stayed unmatched. The CDR3 covers 14 residues. CDR3 DNA: TGCAGCGTTGATTTAGCGGGGTTCACAGATACGCAGTATTTT. This gives the protein CSVDLAGFTDTQYF.

The chain recombines TRBV28 with TRBJ1-1; TRBD1 agrees at 7 bases. Unmatched junction bases numbered 4, after V lost 6 bases and J lost 0 bases. The CDR3 covers 14 residues. The germline gives CDR1 MDHEN, CDR2 SYDVKM. The CDR3 sequence: CASSPGQLNTEAFF. For the CDR3, the DNA is TGTGCCAGCAGCCCGGGACAGTTGAACACTGAAGCTTTCTTT.

The CDR3: CASSLLTGHEAFF. CDR3 DNA: TGTGCCAGCAGCCTCCTGACAGGTCATGAAGCTTTCTTT. V gene TRBV3-1 (or the pseudogene TRBV3-2) combines with J gene TRBJ1-1, with TRBD1 as a possible D gene (6 bases). Trimming pared 4 bases from V and 7 bases from J, leaving 13 bases between. The CDR3 runs to 13 residues. Germline assignment: CDR1 LGHDT and CDR2 YNNKEL (reference sequence).